The 15 T cell receptor beta chains presented below share a single source sample, sequenced in a study of blood T cell repertoires in COVID-19. The table came from immunoSEQ multiplex PCR; TCRdb's copy has only in-frame clones and leaves some out. The profile shows some 360,000 clones, around 87% of them singletons. Source material: peripheral blood. Receptors originate from a woman aged 55-70 years with COVID-19, enrolled during active disease.

This chain joins TRBV2 and TRBJ1-5; 8 nucleotides agree with TRBD1. The CDR3 has 15 residues. Germline V gives CDR1 SNHLY, CDR2 FYNNEI. V lost 6 bases, J lost 2 bases, and 6 bases stayed unmatched. The CDR3 sequence: CASSKSGQGNQPQHF. In DNA, the CDR3 is TGTGCCAGCAGCAAGTCGGGACAGGGCAATCAGCCCCAGCATTTT.

The rearrangement links TRBV5-1 to TRBJ1-2; TRBD1 is a possible D gene (6 bases). The V end was cut by 3 bases, the J end by 8 bases, with 20 bases between. The CDR3 spans 15 residues. CDR1 is SGHRS, CDR2 YFSETQ, per germline. CDR3 coding DNA: TGCGCCAGCAGCTGGGGCAGCGGGGGCCCTGAGGGCTACACCTTC. Amino acid sequence: CASSWGSGGPEGYTF.

The genes are TRBV5-1 and TRBJ2-5, with 14 bases identical to TRBD2. Germline V gives CDR1 SGHRS, CDR2 YFSETQ. The CDR3 runs to 17 residues. The junction had 5 bases not matched to a gene; V was cut back by 1 base and J by 3 bases. The CDR3 DNA is TGCGCCAGCAGCTTGACGGGACTAGCGGGGGCTGAAGAGACCCAGTACTTC. This codes for CASSLTGLAGAEETQYF.

The rearrangement links TRBV5-1 to TRBJ2-1, with a weak D call TRBD2 (6 bases). CDR1 SGHRS and CDR2 YFSETQ come from the germline V gene. V was trimmed by 4 bases and J by 4 bases, leaving 9 bases between them. The CDR3 runs to 13 residues. In nucleotides, the CDR3 is TGCGCCAGCAGCCGGGGGACTTACAATGAGCAGTTCTTC. It codes for CASSRGTYNEQFF.

The V and J genes are TRBV18 and TRBJ2-2, with D uncertain. The germline gives CDR1 KGHSH, CDR2 LQKENI. This CDR3 region has 11 residues. The V gene lost 3 bases and the J gene lost 10 bases, with 6 bases spanning the gap. The DNA of the CDR3 is TGTGCCAGCTCACCCTTAGAGGAGCTGTTTTTT. This translates into CASSPLEELFF.

V gene TRBV7-3 combines with J gene TRBJ2-2, with 7 nucleotides matching TRBD2. CDR1 SGHTA and CDR2 FQGTGA come from the germline V gene. V lost 3 bases to trimming and J lost 3 bases; unmatched junction nucleotides: 7. This CDR3 is built from 16 residues. The CDR3 DNA sequence: TGTGCCAGCAGCTTGACCGGGACTACCTACACCGGGGAGCTGTTTTTT. This gives the protein CASSLTGTTYTGELFF.

The chain joins TRBV19 to TRBJ2-7; 9 bases align to TRBD1. J was trimmed by 5 bases and V by 6 bases; bases with no gene match: 8. The CDR3 has 14 amino acids. Germline CDR1 is LNHDA and CDR2 is SQIVND (reference sequence). This CDR3 is CASRTPGQGNEQYF. The CDR3 DNA sequence: TGTGCCAGTAGAACACCGGGACAGGGAAACGAGCAGTACTTC. Based on the CDR3 plus reference TRBV19 and TRBJ2-7, the full variable domain is DGGITQSPKYLFRKEGQNVTLSCEQNLNHDAMYWYRQDPGQGLRLIYYSQIVNDFQKGDIAEGYSVSREKKESFPLTVTSAQKNPTAFYLCASRTPGQGNEQYFGPGTRLTVT.

The chain uses TRBV10-1 and TRBJ2-5, with D maybe TRBD2 (6 bases). V was shortened by 0 bases and J by 5 bases, with 16 bases between the two germline ends. The length of the CDR3 is 16 residues. Germline V gene lookup returns CDR1 WNHNN and CDR2 SYGVQD (reference sequence). CDR3 in DNA: TGCGCCAGCAGTGAGTCGACCGCGGTAGGGAGGGAGACCCAGTACTTC. This gives the protein CASSESTAVGRETQYF.

V and J are TRBV7-9 and TRBJ1-5; no reliable D call. The CDR3 has 12 amino acids. Trimming removed 2 bases from V and 5 bases from J, with 4 bases in between. CDR1 is SEHNR and CDR2 is FQNEAQ in the germline V gene (reference sequence). Here the CDR3 DNA reads TGTGCCAGCAGCTTATTCGATCAGCCCCAGCATTTT. Protein sequence: CASSLFDQPQHF.

V and J are TRBV15 and TRBJ1-6, with 9 positions matching TRBD1. V lost 4 bases, J lost 9 bases, and 4 bases stayed unmatched. CDR3 length equals 14 residues. Germline lookup yields CDR1 LNHNV and CDR2 YYDKDF (reference sequence). The CDR3 nucleotides read TGTGCCACCAGCAACCGGGACAGGGCTTCACCCCTCCACTTT. As protein: CATSNRDRASPLHF.

The chain combines TRBV4-2 with TRBJ2-7; 10 nucleotides line up with TRBD2. This CDR3 has 16 amino acids. Germline-derived CDR1 and CDR2 are LGHNA and YNFKEQ. V gave up 1 base and J gave up 2 bases; unmatched junction bases: 5. The CDR3 region is CASSQGIAGGPYEQYF. CDR3 DNA: TGTGCCAGCAGCCAAGGTATAGCGGGGGGTCCCTACGAGCAGTACTTC.

This clone showed up just once. The genes are TRBV18 and TRBJ1-4; 10 bases fit TRBD1. Trimming took 2 bases from V and 5 from J; bases not matched to a gene: 2. The germline V gene encodes CDR1 KGHSH and CDR2 LQKENI. The CDR3 loop spans 15 amino acids. CDR3 sequence (DNA): TGTGCCAGCTCACCAGGACAGGGGGAGAATGAAAAACTGTTTTTT. Amino acid sequence: CASSPGQGENEKLFF.

The rearrangement links TRBV27 to TRBJ1-2, with TRBD1 identical over 9 bases. The V gene's germline CDR1 is MNHEY and CDR2 SMNVEV (reference sequence). The CDR3 runs 14 residues. V trimming: 6 bases; J trimming: 7 bases; junction bases outside the gene matches: 9. In DNA form, the CDR3 reads TGTGCCAGCAGGACCGAGGGACAGGGAGCTGGCTACACCTTC. It specifies CASRTEGQGAGYTF.

This chain connects TRBV3-1 (or the pseudogene TRBV3-2) to TRBJ1-1, with D unclear. The V and J ends lost 1 base and 4 bases respectively, with 13 bases between them. The CDR3 extends over 15 amino acids. Germline V lookup: CDR1 LGHDT, CDR2 YNNKEL (reference sequence). The CDR3 loop reads CASSQGAYGITEAFF. CDR3 DNA: TGTGCCAGCAGCCAAGGGGCGTACGGGATCACTGAAGCTTTCTTT.

CDR3 loop: CATSATSGGRTDTQYF. CDR3 bases: TGTGCCACCAGTGCCACTAGCGGGGGGCGCACAGATACGCAGTATTTT. The chain is built from TRBV24-1 and TRBJ2-3, with TRBD2 identical over 12 bases. The CDR3 length is 16 residues. Germline V CDR1 and CDR2: KGHDR, SFDVKD. Losses at the gene ends were 5 bases for V and 1 base for J; bases not matched to a gene: 3.